This TCR beta chain was obtained from a study of cytomegalovirus exposure and HLA in healthy donors. General study results and limits: Confirmation in vitro established that a few CMV-associated chains were specific for CMV antigens. Because they were indistinguishable, some V segments, including TRBV6-2 and TRBV6-3, were excluded.

The PCR employed 60 Vbeta primers together with 13 Jbeta primers. The table came from immunoSEQ multiplex PCR; TCRdb's copy has only in-frame clones and leaves some out. Of under 150,000 clones listed, over 65% are singletons. This CDR3 has 15 residues. The trim removed 6 bases at V and 4 bases at J, leaving 6 bases unmatched. Germline CDR1 MDHEN, CDR2 SYDVKM. About this clone itself: Its specificity is not known.

The chain joins TRBV28 to TRBJ2-1, with TRBD2 matching 10 bases. This clonotype originated in a woman between 18 and 29 years old in good health and CMV-seronegative. The sample taken for sequencing was PBMCs. CDR3 bases: TGTGCCAGCAGCCCGAGCGGGAGGGCGTACAATGAGCAGTTCTTC. Translating gives CASSPSGRAYNEQFF.